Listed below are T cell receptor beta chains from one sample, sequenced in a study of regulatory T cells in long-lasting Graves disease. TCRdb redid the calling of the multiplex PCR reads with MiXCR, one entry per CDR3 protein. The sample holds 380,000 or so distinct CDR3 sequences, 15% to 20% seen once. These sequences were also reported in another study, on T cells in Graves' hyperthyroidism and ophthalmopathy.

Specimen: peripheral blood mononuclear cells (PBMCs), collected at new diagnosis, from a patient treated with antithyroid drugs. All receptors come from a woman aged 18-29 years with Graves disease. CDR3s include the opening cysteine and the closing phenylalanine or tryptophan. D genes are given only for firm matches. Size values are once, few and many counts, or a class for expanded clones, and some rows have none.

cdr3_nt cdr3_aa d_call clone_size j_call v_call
TGTGCCAGCAGTGGGAACCTAAGGGGTTCCCGCAATCAGCCCCAGCATTTT CASSGNLRGSRNQPQHF - - TRBJ1-5 TRBV6-1
TGCAATGCTGCCACAGGGCCACTTAATCAGCCCCAGCATTTT CNAATGPLNQPQHF - - TRBJ1-5 TRBV20-1
TGTGCCAGCAGCCAAGACCGGACGGCTGAAGCTTTCTTT CASSQDRTAEAFF - many TRBJ1-1 TRBV3-1
TGTGCCTGGAGTGGGACGCTAGAAGCTTTCTTT CAWSGTLEAFF - many TRBJ1-1 TRBV30
TGTGCCAGCAGCTTAGAGATTAGTGGTGCGGCTTTCTTT CASSLEISGAAFF - many TRBJ1-1 TRBV11-2
TGCAGTGCTAGTATTGGGGGGGCCCTCAATCAGCCCCAGCATTTT CSASIGGALNQPQHF - few TRBJ1-5 TRBV20-1
TGCAGTGCTAGAGATCCACTAGCGGGAGTGAAGAACGAGCAGTACTTC CSARDPLAGVKNEQYF TRBD2 many TRBJ2-7 TRBV20-1
TGTGCCAGCAGTTACTTGGGGGGCCTTAACACCGGGGAGCTGTTTTTT CASSYLGGLNTGELFF - many TRBJ2-2 TRBV6-2/TRBV6-3
TGCGCCAGCAGCCCCGAGGACAGGGGAGCAGATACGCAGTATTTT CASSPEDRGADTQYF TRBD1 - TRBJ2-3 TRBV4-3
TGCGCCAGCCCCCAGCCCCAGCATTTT CASPQPQHF - - TRBJ1-5 TRBV5-1
TGTGCCAGCGCACCGTCGGGAGGTGGGGCAGATACGCAGTATTTT CASAPSGGGADTQYF TRBD2 - TRBJ2-3 TRBV6-1
TGTGCCAGCAGCGGCCCGGGACGCCCGGGATCACCCCTCCACTTT CASSGPGRPGSPLHF - few TRBJ1-6 TRBV5-8
TGCAGTGCGAGGGACCGGAGAACAAATCAGCCCCAGCATTTT CSARDRRTNQPQHF - many TRBJ1-5 TRBV20-1
TGTGCCAGCATGGGGGAGAAAGCTTTCTTT CASMGEKAFF - many TRBJ1-1 TRBV2
TGTGCCAGCAGCTTACTTAGCCGCACTAGCGGGAGATCCAATGAGCAGTTCTTC CASSLLSRTSGRSNEQFF TRBD2 few TRBJ2-1 TRBV7-9
TGTGCCAGCTCCGGGGGGGCTAGTCAGCCCCAGCATTTT CASSGGASQPQHF - many TRBJ1-5 TRBV18
TGTGCCAGCAGCTTAGTCAATGGTGTGTGGGGGGCCTCGGCAGATACGCAGTATTTT CASSLVNGVWGASADTQYF - few TRBJ2-3 TRBV7-9
TGTGCCAGCACTCCGACAGGGGAGGGCAATCAGCCCCAGCATTTT CASTPTGEGNQPQHF TRBD1 many TRBJ1-5 TRBV28
TGCGCCAGCAGCTCGGGACAGTATAGGTTCACTGAAGCTTTCTTT CASSSGQYRFTEAFF TRBD1 - TRBJ1-1 TRBV5-1
TGTGCCAGCAGCCTTGGACTAGCGGAATTCTCTGGGGCCAACGTCCTGACTTTC CASSLGLAEFSGANVLTF TRBD2 - TRBJ2-6 TRBV3-1
TGTGCCAGCAGCCCAGGGGAGAGGACTGAAGCTTTCTTT CASSPGERTEAFF - many TRBJ1-1 TRBV3-1
TGTGCCAGCAGTATCTCGACAGGGCGCCACGAGCAGTACTTC CASSISTGRHEQYF TRBD1 many TRBJ2-7 TRBV27
TGCGCCAGCAGCACTTCCGGGACGGATTACGAGCAGTACTTC CASSTSGTDYEQYF - many TRBJ2-7 TRBV5-1
TGTGCCAGCAGCTCCCCGACTAGCGGGAGGATGGATGAGCAGTTCTTC CASSSPTSGRMDEQFF TRBD2 - TRBJ2-1 TRBV7-3
TGCGCCAGCAGCCAAGTTGAGGGTGGCTACGAGCAGTACTTC CASSQVEGGYEQYF - many TRBJ2-7 TRBV4-1
TGTGCCAGCAGTTTATTTCAGGATCCCTCTGGAAACACCATATATTTT CASSLFQDPSGNTIYF - many TRBJ1-3 TRBV12-3/TRBV12-4
TGCGCCAGCAGCTTGAGGTACTCCGGTTCACCCCTCCACTTT CASSLRYSGSPLHF - many TRBJ1-6 TRBV5-1
TGTGCCAGCAGTCGGGACTACCTGGATACGCAGTATTTT CASSRDYLDTQYF TRBD2 few TRBJ2-3 TRBV6-4
TGTGCCTGGAGCCTATTCCATTTAGGCCGTGGTTACACTGAAGCTTTCTTT CAWSLFHLGRGYTEAFF - - TRBJ1-1 TRBV30
TGTGCCAGCACCACCGATGGGGGGGGAGGGAGTGAAGCTTTCTTT CASTTDGGGGSEAFF - few TRBJ1-1 TRBV6-1
TGTGCCAGCAGTTACTTGGACAGGGCGGAGCAGTACTTC CASSYLDRAEQYF TRBD1 many TRBJ2-7 TRBV6-5
TGCGCCAGCAGCCCGTCAAGAGATACGCAGTATTTT CASSPSRDTQYF - - TRBJ2-3 TRBV10-1
TGTGCCAGCAGACCCCGAGTTAGGAACACTGAAGCTTTCTTT CASRPRVRNTEAFF - many TRBJ1-1 TRBV28
TGTGCCAGCAGTTTAGGGCTAGCTGACGAGCAGTACTTC CASSLGLADEQYF - many TRBJ2-7 TRBV5-1
TGCAGTGCGCCTCGACAGGGGACTATGAACACTGAAGCTTTCTTT CSAPRQGTMNTEAFF TRBD1 many TRBJ1-1 TRBV20-1
TGTGCCAGCAGGAAAACGACCTACGAGCAGTACTTC CASRKTTYEQYF - many TRBJ2-7 TRBV6-2/TRBV6-3
TGTGCCAGCAGTGTAAGGACTGAAGCTTTCTTT CASSVRTEAFF - - TRBJ1-1 TRBV2
TGTGCCAGCAGCCGCCACCTCCCGGGACAGGGACCCGGAGGCACCATATATTTT CASSRHLPGQGPGGTIYF TRBD1 - TRBJ1-3 TRBV13
TGTGCCTGGAGTTCGCAGGGGGCGGGCTATGGCTACACCTTC CAWSSQGAGYGYTF TRBD1 many TRBJ1-2 TRBV30
TGCGCCAGCAGCTTCAGGGGGGGACCCACAGATACGCAGTATTTT CASSFRGGPTDTQYF - many TRBJ2-3 TRBV5-1
TGCGCCAGCATGGACAGAAGCTCTGGAAACACCATATATTTT CASMDRSSGNTIYF - once TRBJ1-3 TRBV10-2
TGTGCCAGCAGCCAAGGACAGGGGGCTAAAGATCAGCCCCAGCATTTT CASSQGQGAKDQPQHF TRBD1 many TRBJ1-5 TRBV3-1
TGTGCCAGCAAGGGAACAAGTGAAAAACTGTTTTTT CASKGTSEKLFF - - TRBJ1-4 TRBV6-1
TGTGCCAGCAGCTTATTCCTAGCGGGAGTAGTTAGGAATGAGCAGTTCTTC CASSLFLAGVVRNEQFF TRBD2 many TRBJ2-1 TRBV11-1
TGTGCCTGGAGTACCCACTCAACAGGGATTTCACCCCTCCACTTT CAWSTHSTGISPLHF - many TRBJ1-6 TRBV30
TGTGCCAGCAGTTTATACATCTGGGCCTATGGCTACACCTTC CASSLYIWAYGYTF - - TRBJ1-2 TRBV28
TGCAGCGTTGACGGGCAGCAAGAGACCCAGTACTTC CSVDGQQETQYF - - TRBJ2-5 TRBV29-1